This T cell receptor beta chain is drawn from a study of cytomegalovirus exposure and HLA in healthy donors. About the study: Of some 400 genotyped donors, 81% grouped in the Caucasian-associated ancestry cluster. Points from the study as a whole: At a 0.05 false discovery rate, a later analysis found around 17,000 TCR beta sequences to be associated with HLA alleles. Using the classifier, cytomegalovirus status was reportedly diagnosed with high specificity and sensitivity.

Remarks on this clone: The antigen remains undetermined.

The CDR3 extends over 15 amino acids. V shed 1 base and J shed 0 bases, with 7 bases lying between them. Germline CDR1 is LNHNV and CDR2 is YYDKDF (reference sequence). PCR involved 60 Vbeta and 13 Jbeta primers. Profiling relied on immunoSEQ multiplex PCR, and the TCRdb table lists in-frame clones only, not all of them. This table holds a few hundred thousand clones, approximately 81% found once. Sequencing input: PBMCs. The chain combines TRBV15 with TRBJ2-1; D call uncertain. This sequence was found in a woman aged 60 to 75 in good health and CMV-seropositive. The CDR3 nucleotides read TGTGCCACCAGCAGAGTTGCAGGCTCCTACAATGAGCAGTTCTTC. Translating gives CATSRVAGSYNEQFF.